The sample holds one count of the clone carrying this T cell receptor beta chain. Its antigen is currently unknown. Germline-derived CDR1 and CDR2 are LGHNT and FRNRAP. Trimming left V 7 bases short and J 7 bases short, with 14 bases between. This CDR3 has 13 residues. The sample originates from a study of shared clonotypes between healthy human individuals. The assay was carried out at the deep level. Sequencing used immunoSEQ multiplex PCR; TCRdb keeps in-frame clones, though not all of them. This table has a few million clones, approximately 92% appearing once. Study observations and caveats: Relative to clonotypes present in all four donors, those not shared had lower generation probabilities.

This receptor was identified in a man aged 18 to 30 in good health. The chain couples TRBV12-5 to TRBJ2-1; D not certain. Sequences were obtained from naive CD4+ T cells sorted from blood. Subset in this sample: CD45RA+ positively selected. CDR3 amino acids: CASDLSTENEQFF. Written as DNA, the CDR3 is TGTGCTAGTGATCTATCGACCGAGAATGAGCAGTTCTTC.